A single sample is the source of the 32 T cell receptor beta chains below, sequenced in a study of spatial heterogeneity in lung cancer. One entry per CDR3 protein, called by TCRdb with MiXCR from the 5' RACE reads. The sample has roughly 48,000 distinct CDR3 sequences, around 11% seen once; the top ten hold about 43%. Documented time point: sample taken at primary tumor resection. The study sequenced unsorted whole RNA from tumor, nontumor lung or frozen PBMC. The specimen comprised PBMCs, sampled at surgery. Receptors were obtained from a female donor with early-stage non-small cell lung cancer.

This clonotype was found a few times. V is TRBV7-2 and J is TRBJ2-1, with D possibly TRBD2 on 6 matching bases. The CDR3 is made up of 15 amino acids. The ends were cut back, 0 bases at V and 2 bases at J, with 8 bases in the middle. CDR1 SGHTA and CDR2 FQGNSA come from the germline V gene. The CDR3 coding sequence is TGTGCCAGCAGCTTAGCGGGCGGGACCTACAATGAGCAGTTCTTC. Translated: CASSLAGGTYNEQFF.

This clonotype has just a few counts. The rearrangement joins TRBV6-1 to TRBJ1-2; D might be TRBD1 (6 bases). Germline CDR1 reads MNHNS; CDR2 reads SASEGT. V lost 2 bases, J lost 7 bases, and 14 bases lay in between. The CDR3 length is 14 residues. The CDR3 DNA follows: TGTGCCAGCAGTGAATCGTGGCAGGGGTTTGGCTACACCTTC. Translated: CASSESWQGFGYTF.

CDR3 sequence: CASSQDAVSTNEKLFF. DNA for the CDR3: TGCGCCAGCAGCCAAGACGCCGTATCAACTAATGAAAAACTGTTTTTT. The chain carries TRBV4-3 and TRBJ1-4; no definite D call. Deletions cut 0 bases from V and 0 bases from J, with 8 bases between. Germline V gene sequence: CDR1 LGHNA, CDR2 YSLEER. There are 16 residues in the CDR3.

At least ten counts were recorded for this clonotype. The V gene is TRBV2, the J gene TRBJ2-1; TRBD1 aligns across 8 bases. V gave up 10 bases and J gave up 3 bases; unmatched junction bases: 8. Germline V CDR1 and CDR2: SNHLY, FYNNEI. The length of the CDR3 is 14 residues. The chain's CDR3 is CATRQGLGYNEQFF. The CDR3 DNA follows: TGTGCCACAAGACAGGGGCTTGGCTACAATGAGCAGTTCTTC.

A note on this clonotype: At one of its ends the junction is not consistent with the germline gene, which may arise from a read error. The chain is built from TRBV10-3 and TRBJ1-5; 7 bases are a match to TRBD1. CDR3 length equals 16 residues. The germline gives CDR1 ENHRY, CDR2 SYGVKD. The CDR3 region is CVISANGQAMGQPQHF. In nucleotides, the CDR3 is TGTGTCATCAGTGCGAATGGACAGGCCATGGGTCAGCCCCAGCATTTT.

The chain links TRBV5-1 to TRBJ2-3, with D tentatively TRBD2 (5 bases). CDR3 size: 14 residues. Trimming cost V 3 bases and J 1 base, with 9 bases left between them. Per the germline V gene, CDR1 is SGHRS and CDR2 is YFSETQ. DNA for the CDR3: TGCGCCAGCAGCTCCGGACTTCGCACAGATACGCAGTATTTT. The encoded protein is CASSSGLRTDTQYF.

This chain links TRBV28 with TRBJ1-1, with a weak D call TRBD1 (5 bases). CDR3 size: 16 residues. CDR1 and CDR2 (germline): MDHEN, SYDVKM. V was cut by 6 bases and J by 3 bases, with 20 bases left in between. CDR3 in amino acids: CASSPPGGRRDTEAFF. CDR3 DNA: TGTGCCAGCAGCCCCCCTGGGGGGAGACGGGACACTGAAGCTTTCTTT.

The V call is TRBV9, the J call TRBJ2-1, with 7 bases aligning to TRBD2. The CDR3 is made up of 12 amino acids. Germline V lookup: CDR1 SGDLS, CDR2 YYNGEE. V was pared by 3 bases and J by 7 bases, with 1 base of the junction left unmatched. This chain's CDR3 is CASSAGGNEQFF. The CDR3 DNA follows: TGTGCCAGCAGCGCCGGGGGGAATGAGCAGTTCTTC.

This clonotype was counted only a few times. The chain joins TRBV6-5 to TRBJ2-5; 10 bases match TRBD2. The germline V gene has CDR1 MNHEY and CDR2 SVGAGI. This CDR3 spans 16 amino acids. V trimming: 0 bases; J trimming: 4 bases; junction bases outside the gene matches: 5. The CDR3 bases are TGTGCCAGCAGTTACTCGATTCCTAGCGGGGGAGAGACCCAGTACTTC. It specifies CASSYSIPSGGETQYF.

This clonotype was counted many times. The chain uses TRBV10-3 and TRBJ2-1, with 9 nucleotides matching TRBD2. The CDR3 is 12 residues long. Trimming took 9 bases from V and 10 from J; bases not matched to a gene: 7. Germline CDR1 ENHRY, CDR2 SYGVKD. In DNA form, the CDR3 reads TGTGCCATGGGGCGCGGGGGGGGAGAGCAGTTCTTC. This codes for CAMGRGGGEQFF.

The chain links TRBV12-3 or TRBV12-4 to TRBJ2-3; D is perhaps TRBD1 or TRBD2 (6 bases each). Deletions cut 3 bases from V and 9 bases from J, with 16 bases between. CDR3 length equals 14 residues. The CDR3 DNA reads TGTGCCAGCAGTTTGTCCGGGGGCCGGCGGACGCAGTATTTT. Translating it yields CASSLSGGRRTQYF.

This clonotype was seen repeatedly, ten times or more. The chain joins TRBV5-1 to TRBJ2-1; no reliable D call. Germline V lookup: CDR1 SGHRS, CDR2 YFSETQ. With 5 bases removed from V and 6 bases from J, the gap between germline ends came to 9 bases. The CDR3 runs 12 residues. The CDR3 reads CASSVGPNEQFF. The CDR3 DNA sequence: TGCGCCAGCAGTGTGGGTCCCAATGAGCAGTTCTTC.

The rearrangement links TRBV5-1 to TRBJ2-7; 10 bases map to TRBD1. J gave up 5 bases and V 4 bases, and 9 bases lay outside the gene matches. Germline values: CDR1 SGHRS, CDR2 YFSETQ. The CDR3 covers 15 residues. This CDR3 is CASSVFWDRGNEQYF. The CDR3 coding sequence is TGCGCCAGCAGCGTGTTCTGGGACAGGGGAAACGAGCAGTACTTC.

This clonotype was detected many times. This chain connects TRBV20-1 to TRBJ2-5; unclear D gene. CDR3 length: 13 residues. The germline V gene encodes CDR1 DFQATT and CDR2 SNEGSKA (reference sequence). With 0 bases removed from V and 2 bases from J, the gap between germline ends came to 7 bases. CDR3 in amino acids: CSAREPLQETQYF. The DNA for the CDR3 is TGCAGTGCTAGAGAACCCTTACAAGAGACCCAGTACTTC.

With respect to this clonotype: A much larger clonotype is one base distant, so this may be a read error. The chain uses TRBV10-3 and TRBJ1-3; D gene unclear. The CDR3 extends over 14 amino acids. V was trimmed by 2 bases and J by 2 bases, leaving 7 bases between them. CDR1 is ENHRY and CDR2 is SYGVKD in the germline V gene. CDR3 bases: TGTGCCATCAGTGAGCTCCAGGCTGGAAACACCATATATTTT. It codes for CAISELQAGNTIYF.

The gene calls are TRBV12-3 or TRBV12-4 and TRBJ1-5, with D possibly TRBD1 on 6 matching bases. Trimming removed 7 bases from V and 1 base from J, with 8 bases in between. The CDR3 is 13 amino acids. The CDR3 sequence is CASTRGSNQPQHF. CDR3 nucleotide sequence: TGTGCCAGCACCAGGGGAAGCAATCAGCCCCAGCATTTT.

The gene calls are TRBV6-2 or TRBV6-3 and TRBJ2-3; 11 bases agree with TRBD2. This CDR3 spans 15 amino acids. Germline V lookup: CDR1 MNHEY, CDR2 SVGEGT. V gave up 7 bases and J gave up 3 bases; unmatched junction bases: 6. The CDR3 DNA is TGTGCCAGCAAAAAACTAGCGGGGGAGACAGATACGCAGTATTTT. Amino acid sequence: CASKKLAGETDTQYF.

The sample holds many counts of this clonotype. This chain links TRBV28 with TRBJ2-3; no clear D gene. V lost 8 bases and J 9 bases, leaving 15 bases between the germline ends. The CDR3 has 12 residues. The germline V gene has CDR1 MDHEN and CDR2 SYDVKM. The CDR3 here is CASLGPGRTQYF. The CDR3 region has the DNA TGTGCCAGCCTGGGCCCAGGCCGAACGCAGTATTTT.

This clonotype was counted only a few times. The gene calls are TRBV4-3 and TRBJ2-1, with 8 bases matching TRBD1. The CDR3 runs to 17 residues. The V segment lost 2 bases and the J segment 2 bases; nucleotides outside the gene matches: 8. Germline V CDR1 and CDR2: LGHNA, YSLEER. The CDR3 bases are TGCGCCAGCAGCCAAAAGGAGGGACAGGCCCCCTACAATGAGCAGTTCTTC. Translating it yields CASSQKEGQAPYNEQFF.

This clonotype was seen a handful of times. This rearrangement joins TRBV20-1 to TRBJ1-5; 11 nucleotides align to TRBD1. CDR3 length: 15 residues. With 5 bases clipped from V and 2 bases from J, the junction kept 5 bases outside the gene matches. CDR1 is DFQATT, CDR2 SNEGSKA, per germline (reference sequence). The CDR3 region is CSAQDRGPGNQPQHF. DNA for the CDR3: TGCAGTGCTCAGGACAGGGGGCCGGGCAATCAGCCCCAGCATTTT.

Many counts were recorded for this clonotype. The genes are TRBV7-3 and TRBJ2-1, with D possibly being TRBD2 (6 bases). Per germline, CDR1 SGHTA and CDR2 FQGTGA. V was cut by 5 bases and J by 1 base, with 15 bases left in between. CDR3 size: 16 residues. The CDR3 loop is CASSPAGGTSYNEQFF. CDR3 coding DNA: TGTGCCAGCAGCCCTGCCGGCGGGACTTCCTACAATGAGCAGTTCTTC.

In its sample, this clonotype ranks as medium-sized. CDR3 sequence: CASSQLAGGRNEQFF. The CDR3 DNA follows: TGTGCCAGCAGCCAACTAGCGGGGGGGCGCAATGAGCAGTTCTTC. The chain recombines TRBV7-2 with TRBJ2-1; the match to TRBD2 covers 13 bases. The CDR3 is 15 residues long. Germline lookup yields CDR1 SGHTA and CDR2 FQGNSA. J was trimmed by 6 bases and V by 5 bases; bases with no gene match: 4.

This clonotype appeared a few times. The chain couples TRBV28 to TRBJ1-1; no clear D. Germline values: CDR1 MDHEN, CDR2 SYDVKM. CDR3 length equals 12 residues. V was clipped by 7 bases and J by 2 bases, with 8 bases between them. The CDR3 nucleotides are TGTGCCAGCACCACGATAAACACTGAAGCTTTCTTT. Translated, it gives CASTTINTEAFF.

This clonotype was recorded at least ten times. The chain couples TRBV19 to TRBJ2-3; 8 bases are shared with TRBD2. The CDR3 is 15 amino acids. Germline V lookup: CDR1 LNHDA, CDR2 SQIVND (reference sequence). With 7 bases clipped from V and 7 bases from J, the junction kept 13 bases outside the gene matches. The CDR3, as DNA: TGTGCCAGTAAAGATAAGCGGGGGACTGGAAATACGCAGTATTTT. It codes for CASKDKRGTGNTQYF.

This clonotype has a handful of counts. V gene TRBV18 combines with J gene TRBJ1-1; D not resolved. The CDR3 length is 16 residues. From germline, CDR1 is KGHSH and CDR2 LQKENI. The ends were cut back, 6 bases at V and 0 bases at J, with 17 bases in the middle. The CDR3 DNA reads TGTGCCAGCTCTCCTGGCCCCAGTAATTTGAACACTGAAGCTTTCTTT. It codes for CASSPGPSNLNTEAFF.

This clonotype was seen a few times. The chain combines TRBV29-1 with TRBJ1-1; D may be TRBD1 (6 bases). CDR1 and CDR2 from the germline V gene are SQVTM and ANQGSEA. V lost 6 bases, J lost 6 bases, and 17 bases lay in between. The CDR3 spans 13 residues. The CDR3 DNA follows: TGCAGCGTAACCGAATGGTCAGGGGCTGAAGCTTTCTTT. This encodes CSVTEWSGAEAFF.

This chain joins TRBV7-9 and TRBJ2-7; the match to TRBD1 covers 7 bases. The CDR3 has 14 amino acids. Trimming took 5 bases from V and 2 from J; bases not matched to a gene: 6. CDR1 is SEHNR, CDR2 FQNEAQ, per germline (reference sequence). CDR3 amino acids: CASSHRQGPYEQYF. CDR3 bases: TGTGCCAGCAGCCACAGACAGGGCCCCTACGAGCAGTACTTC.

This clonotype was seen a handful of times. CDR3 sequence (DNA): TGTGCCTGGAAGGGGGGGCCAGATACGCAGTATTTT. Its translation is CAWKGGPDTQYF. The V and J genes are TRBV30 and TRBJ2-3; a possible D gene is TRBD2 (7 bases). Germline CDR1 is GTSNPN and CDR2 is SVGIG (reference sequence). The CDR3 runs 12 residues. V lost 4 bases and J lost 4, with 9 bases in between.

This clonotype was counted at least ten times. The chain combines TRBV29-1 with TRBJ1-1, with D perhaps matching TRBD1 (5 bases). V was cut by 3 bases and J by 3 bases, with 11 bases left in between. Per germline, CDR1 SQVTM and CDR2 ANQGSEA. This CDR3 comprises 13 residues. The CDR3 DNA reads TGCAGCGTTGATATGGGGGGAGACACTGAAGCTTTCTTT. Its protein is CSVDMGGDTEAFF.

This clonotype was counted many times. The chain employs TRBV5-6 and TRBJ1-5, with 7 bases identical to TRBD1. Looked up from germline, CDR1 is SGHDT and CDR2 is YYEEEE. CDR3 length: 14 amino acids. V lost 4 bases to trimming and J lost 5 bases; unmatched junction nucleotides: 6. The CDR3 DNA sequence: TGTGCCAGCAGCCAACAGGGGACACATCAGCCCCAGCATTTT. Translated: CASSQQGTHQPQHF.

This clonotype was observed many times. The V call is TRBV7-2, the J call TRBJ2-5; 7 bases are shared with TRBD1. Germline values: CDR1 SGHTA, CDR2 FQGNSA. The CDR3 spans 13 residues. The ends lost 3 bases at V and 5 bases at J; junction bases unmatched: 3. In DNA form, the CDR3 reads TGTGCCAGCAGCTTTCGCAGGGGGGAGACCCAGTACTTC. Protein: CASSFRRGETQYF.

V is TRBV3-1 and J is TRBJ1-6; 7 bases map to TRBD1. This CDR3 is built from 14 residues. With V trimmed by 4 bases and J by 7 bases, 4 bases remained unmatched. Germline values: CDR1 LGHDT, CDR2 YNNKEL (reference sequence). DNA for the CDR3: TGTGCCAGCAGCCCCGGACAGGAGAATTCACCCCTCCACTTT. As protein: CASSPGQENSPLHF.